This passage covers 27 T cell receptor beta chains from one sample sequenced in a study of T cells in Graves' hyperthyroidism and ophthalmopathy. TCR beta CDR3 regions were amplified from RNA. The TCR CDR3 first-round RT-PCR relied on the HTBI primer set. MiXCR was run by TCRdb on the multiplex PCR reads, yielding one entry per CDR3 protein. Counted here are about 200,000 distinct CDR3 sequences, roughly a sixth occurring once; the ten biggest clones make up about half. Sequenced sample: blood. These receptors were taken from a woman in her forties or fifties with Graves' hyperthyroidism.

This clonotype showed up many times. The rearrangement links TRBV11-3 to TRBJ2-3, with D maybe TRBD2 (5 bases). V lost 3 bases to trimming and J lost 8 bases, with 15 bases between them. CDR1 is SGHNT and CDR2 is YENEEA in the germline V gene. The CDR3 spans 14 residues. The CDR3: CASSFLGAPSTQYF. The CDR3 DNA reads as TGTGCCAGCAGCTTCCTGGGAGCCCCGAGTACGCAGTATTTT.

Only a few counts were recorded for this clonotype. Written as DNA, the CDR3 is TGTGCTAGTGGTTTGAAGCCAGGGGGCACTTATTATGGCTACACCTTC. This translates into CASGLKPGGTYYGYTF. The J gene is TRBJ1-2, the V gene TRBV12-5; 8 bases line up with TRBD1. This CDR3 comprises 16 residues. Germline V CDR1 and CDR2: LGHNT, FRNRAP. The V gene end was trimmed by 2 bases and the J gene end by 5 bases; junction bases not matched to a gene: 10.

This clonotype was recorded many times. The V call is TRBV6-1, the J call TRBJ2-7; D may be TRBD2 (5 bases). V gave up 4 bases and J gave up 1 base, with 23 bases separating them. CDR3 size: 18 residues. The germline CDR1 and CDR2 sequences are MNHNS and SASEGT. CDR3 DNA sequence: TGTGCCAGCAGTGGAAAGACCGCCCCGACGGGGAGATCCTACGAGCAGTACTTC. It is translated as CASSGKTAPTGRSYEQYF.

Ten or more counts support this clonotype. This chain links TRBV28 with TRBJ2-7; TRBD1 agrees at 9 bases. V was pared by 10 bases and J by 3 bases, with 10 bases of the junction left unmatched. Per the germline V gene, CDR1 is MDHEN and CDR2 is SYDVKM. The CDR3 is 14 amino acids. CDR3 in DNA: TGTGCCATAAACGGCGGGACAGGGAGCTACGAGCAGTACTTC. Residues: CAINGGTGSYEQYF.

This chain links TRBV4-1 with TRBJ1-5; D gene uncertain. This CDR3 has 17 residues. Looked up from germline, CDR1 is MGHRA and CDR2 is YSYEKL. V lost 4 bases and J 7 bases, leaving 23 bases between the germline ends. The CDR3 loop reads CASSLILTAVGEQPQHF. The CDR3 DNA follows: TGCGCCAGCAGCCTAATCCTGACCGCAGTCGGGGAGCAGCCCCAGCATTTT.

This clonotype has more than one count but fewer than ten. CDR3 DNA: TGTGCCAGCAGCCCAGGACTAGCGGGTATCAATGAGCAGTTCTTC. This encodes CASSPGLAGINEQFF. The chain has TRBV5-8 and TRBJ2-1, with 11 nucleotides matching TRBD2. The CDR3 runs 15 residues. Germline V gives CDR1 SGHTS, CDR2 YDEGEE. V trimming: 4 bases; J trimming: 6 bases; junction bases outside the gene matches: 6.

Many counts were recorded for this clonotype. The V call is TRBV20-1, the J call TRBJ2-7, with 10 nucleotides matching TRBD2. CDR1 and CDR2 from the germline V gene are DFQATT and SNEGSKA (reference sequence). V gave up 1 base and J gave up 4 bases; unmatched junction bases: 7. This CDR3 is built from 15 residues. CDR3 sequence reads: CSARASRTSGYEQYF. CDR3 nucleotide sequence: TGCAGTGCTAGAGCGTCGAGGACTAGCGGTTACGAGCAGTACTTC.

Of note for this clonotype: This clone may be a read error of a much larger clone one base away. The rearrangement joins TRBV27 to TRBJ1-3; D uncertain. Germline assignment: CDR1 MNHEY and CDR2 SMNVEV (reference sequence). This CDR3 has 14 amino acids. CDR3 amino acids: CASKTQTSVNTIYF. CDR3 coding DNA: TGTGCCAGCAAGACACAGACCTCTGTAAACACCATATATTTT.

This clonotype was observed at least ten times. The rearrangement joins TRBV6-1 to TRBJ2-4; D possibly matches TRBD1 or TRBD2 (5 bases each). The CDR3 covers 17 residues. Germline values: CDR1 MNHNS, CDR2 SASEGT. Trimming stripped 7 bases from V and 4 bases from J, with 23 bases between. For the CDR3, the DNA is TGTGCCAGCACACCTCTCGGGTTGTTTTGGGGGAAAAACATTCAGTACTTC. Amino acids: CASTPLGLFWGKNIQYF.

This clonotype has a count of ten or more. The chain links TRBV12-3 or TRBV12-4 to TRBJ1-1; no reliable D call. The CDR3 consists of 12 residues. Trimming shortened V by 3 bases and J by 5 bases, and 7 bases separated the two germline ends. The CDR3 DNA is TGTGCCAGCAGTTTGAGGTCAACTGAAGCTTTCTTT. This codes for CASSLRSTEAFF.

The sample holds many counts of this clonotype. J is TRBJ2-7 and V is TRBV9, with D possibly matching TRBD1 (6 bases). V lost 3 bases and J 5 bases, leaving 18 bases between the germline ends. Per germline, CDR1 SGDLS and CDR2 YYNGEE. The CDR3 sequence is 15 residues long. The CDR3 sequence is CASSEANRVLDEQYF. CDR3 sequence (DNA): TGTGCCAGCAGCGAAGCCAACAGGGTCCTGGACGAGCAGTACTTC.

This clonotype was seen at least ten times. This chain connects TRBV12-3 or TRBV12-4 to TRBJ2-5; the match to TRBD2 covers 8 bases. V was clipped by 5 bases and J by 5 bases; unmatched bases: 7. This CDR3 region has 14 residues. CDR3 region: CASSPGGPVETQYF. Here the CDR3 DNA reads TGTGCCAGCAGTCCGGGAGGGCCGGTGGAGACCCAGTACTTC.

This clonotype was found many times. The chain carries TRBV12-3 or TRBV12-4 and TRBJ1-1, with D possibly TRBD1 on 5 matching bases. The CDR3 runs to 14 residues. Trimming took off 6 bases at V and 5 bases at J, with 16 bases between the two ends. CDR3 in amino acids: CASRSLGGGTEAFF. The CDR3 coding sequence is TGTGCCAGCAGATCCCTCGGGGGGGGGACTGAAGCTTTCTTT.

This clonotype was detected a few times. This chain joins TRBV3-1 and TRBJ2-1; D perhaps matches TRBD2 (5 bases). The CDR3 is 13 amino acids. The germline V and J ends were trimmed by 2 bases and 6 bases, with 8 bases remaining between them. Germline-derived CDR1 and CDR2 are LGHDT and YNNKEL (reference sequence). The CDR3 loop is CASSQKGANEQFF. CDR3 DNA: TGTGCCAGCAGCCAAAAGGGAGCCAATGAGCAGTTCTTC.

The chain uses TRBV12-3 or TRBV12-4 and TRBJ2-1, with D tentatively TRBD1 (6 bases). The CDR3 has 16 residues. Trimming pared 7 bases from V and 0 bases from J, leaving 16 bases between. For the CDR3, the DNA is TGTGCCAGCACTCCTTTGGGACATTACTCCTACAATGAGCAGTTCTTC. It is translated as CASTPLGHYSYNEQFF.

The chain uses TRBV6-1 and TRBJ2-7, with 9 bases aligning to TRBD1. Trimming removed 8 bases from V and 5 bases from J; junction bases left unmatched: 7. The CDR3 loop spans 13 amino acids. CDR1 and CDR2 from the germline V gene are MNHNS and SASEGT. This CDR3 is CASGWGQGDEQYF. DNA for the CDR3: TGTGCCAGCGGCTGGGGACAGGGCGACGAGCAGTACTTC.

The chain uses TRBV24-1 and TRBJ2-2, with 9 bases lining up with TRBD2. Germline-derived CDR1 and CDR2 are KGHDR and SFDVKD. The CDR3 length is 15 residues. The V and J ends lost 3 bases and 4 bases, in that order; junction bases with no gene match: 2. CDR3 sequence (DNA): TGTGCCACCAGTGATCGTAGCGGGAGCACCGGGGAGCTGTTTTTT. Its protein product is CATSDRSGSTGELFF.

The CDR3 DNA follows: TGTGCCAGCTCACAGTACTTGGGGGAGCAGTACTTC. Amino acid sequence: CASSQYLGEQYF. This chain connects TRBV18 to TRBJ2-7, with no clear D. The V end was cut by 4 bases, the J end by 7 bases, with 11 bases between. The germline gives CDR1 KGHSH, CDR2 LQKENI. The CDR3 has 12 amino acids.

This clonotype has more than one count but fewer than ten. This sequence joins TRBV29-1 and TRBJ1-2; D uncertain. V was pared by 1 base and J by 7 bases, with 7 bases between. The CDR3 covers 11 residues. Germline V lookup: CDR1 SQVTM, CDR2 ANQGSEA. This CDR3 reads CSVEVAPGYTF. The CDR3 DNA follows: TGCAGCGTTGAAGTGGCTCCTGGCTACACCTTC. The variable domain in full, with the rest retrieved from reference TRBV29-1 and TRBJ1-2, is SAVISQKPSRDICQRGTSLTIQCQVDSQVTMMFWYRQQPGQSLTLIATANQGSEATYESGFVIDKFPISRPNLTFSTLTVSNMSPEDSSIYLCSVEVAPGYTFGSGTRLTVV.

The sample holds a few counts of this clonotype. V usage is TRBV5-1 and J usage is TRBJ2-1; 7 positions match TRBD2. With V trimmed by 4 bases and J by 3 bases, 19 bases remained unmatched. From germline, CDR1 is SGHRS and CDR2 YFSETQ. This CDR3 comprises 19 residues. In DNA, the CDR3 is TGCGCCAGCAGCACCTTAAATACTCCGCGGGGGACCCTCTACAATGAGCAGTTCTTC. Translation gives CASSTLNTPRGTLYNEQFF.

This chain links TRBV11-2 with TRBJ1-2; D is unresolved. The V end was cut by 5 bases, the J end by 4 bases, with 14 bases between. The germline gives CDR1 SGHAT, CDR2 FQNNGV. This CDR3 spans 14 amino acids. CDR3 region: CASSLPSPGYGYTF. In DNA form, the CDR3 reads TGTGCCAGCAGCCTCCCCTCCCCCGGCTATGGCTACACCTTC.

This clonotype was detected ten times or more. V gene TRBV15 combines with J gene TRBJ2-1; 7 nucleotides agree with TRBD2. The CDR3 spans 18 residues. The trim removed 0 bases at V and 3 bases at J, leaving 11 bases unmatched. Germline CDR1 and CDR2: LNHNV and YYDKDF (reference sequence). The CDR3 is CATSRDGGGSGYYNEQFF. In DNA, the CDR3 is TGTGCCACCAGCAGAGATGGGGGGGGGAGCGGTTACTACAATGAGCAGTTCTTC.

This clonotype came up many times. The CDR3: CASSPRDNQETQYF. In nucleotides, the CDR3 is TGTGCCAGCAGTCCCAGGGACAATCAAGAGACCCAGTACTTC. The V gene is TRBV6-1, the J gene TRBJ2-5, with D tentatively TRBD1 (6 bases). The CDR3 has 14 residues. V was shortened by 5 bases and J by 2 bases, with 12 bases between the two germline ends. Germline V lookup: CDR1 MNHNS, CDR2 SASEGT.

With regard to this clonotype: Being one base from a much bigger clone, this may be a read error. The chain uses TRBV10-3 and TRBJ1-1; no firm D call. V lost 4 bases, J lost 0 bases, and 6 bases lay in between. The CDR3 extends over 13 amino acids. Germline V gene lookup returns CDR1 ENHRY and CDR2 SYGVKD. The CDR3 nucleotides read TGTGCCATCAGTGCCAGGTTGAACACTGAAGCTTTCTTT. It encodes CAISARLNTEAFF.

This clonotype was observed a few times. The V call is TRBV6-2 or TRBV6-3, the J call TRBJ1-1; no reliable D call. CDR3 length equals 12 residues. Germline V gives CDR1 MNHEY, CDR2 SVGEGT. The ends were cut back, 4 bases at V and 5 bases at J, with 8 bases in the middle. In DNA, the CDR3 is TGTGCCAGCAGTTGGGAGGGTACTGAAGCTTTCTTT. Its protein is CASSWEGTEAFF.

This clonotype has more than one count but fewer than ten. The chain has TRBV7-9 and TRBJ1-5; D possibly corresponds to TRBD1 (6 bases). Per germline, CDR1 SEHNR and CDR2 FQNEAQ (reference sequence). V was shortened by 3 bases and J by 5 bases, with 23 bases between the two germline ends. The CDR3 is 18 amino acids. The CDR3 sequence: CASSFDGLSYRADQPQHF. For the CDR3, the DNA is TGTGCCAGCAGCTTCGATGGTCTCTCTTACAGGGCCGATCAGCCCCAGCATTTT.

This clonotype was seen more than once but under ten times. This clone may be a read error of a much larger clone one base away. V usage is TRBV7-9 and J usage is TRBJ2-7; 8 bases align to TRBD1. V was pared by 5 bases and J by 3 bases, with 12 bases of the junction left unmatched. CDR1 and CDR2 from the germline V gene are SEHNR and FQNEAQ (reference sequence). The CDR3 has 16 amino acids. The CDR3 loop is CASSPATGDGLYEQYF. CDR3 in DNA: TGTGCCAGCAGCCCGGCGACAGGGGACGGACTCTACGAGCAGTACTTC.